These 31 T cell receptor beta chains were all obtained from the same sample, sequenced in a study of cytomegalovirus exposure and HLA in healthy donors (dated by TCRdb to 2016 to 2017). Library construction relied on the immunoSEQ multiplex PCR assay. For the multiplex PCR, a mixture combining 60 forward primers for TCR Vbeta segments and 13 reverse primers for TCR Jbeta segments was used. This immuneACCESS table, as held by TCRdb, lists in-frame sequences with V and J called but not all clones. Of the missing ones, under half trace to an unresolved V gene in checked studies; the others have no known cause. For this sample the table gives about 180,000 clones, of which around 80% were detected only once. The ten biggest clones cover under 1.5% of the sample. Material: PBMCs. The receptors originated from a girl aged 2 to 10 in good health and CMV-seropositive.

This chain links TRBV30 with TRBJ1-2; D is undetermined. The CDR3 runs 11 residues. Per germline, CDR1 GTSNPN and CDR2 SVGIG (reference sequence). The V gene lost 1 base and the J gene lost 8 bases, with 8 bases spanning the gap. In nucleotides, the CDR3 is TGTGCCTGGAGTGGAAACAGAGGCTACACCTTC. This codes for CAWSGNRGYTF.

The V and J genes are TRBV30 and TRBJ2-3; 11 bases line up with TRBD2. Germline V gene sequence: CDR1 GTSNPN, CDR2 SVGIG (reference sequence). This CDR3 is 17 amino acids long. Losses at the gene ends were 0 bases for V and 0 bases for J; bases not matched to a gene: 5. The CDR3 is CAWSVVAGGRSTDTQYF. The DNA for the CDR3 is TGTGCCTGGAGTGTTGTAGCGGGGGGGCGCAGCACAGATACGCAGTATTTT.

This clone was counted a few times. The V call is TRBV10-2, the J call TRBJ1-5; D is undetermined. The V gene lost 7 bases and the J gene lost 1 base, with 8 bases spanning the gap. Germline CDR1 is WSHSY and CDR2 is SAAADI. The CDR3 sequence is 13 residues long. The CDR3: CASTRESNQPQHF. In DNA form, the CDR3 reads TGCGCCAGCACAAGAGAGAGCAATCAGCCCCAGCATTTT.

The chain recombines TRBV29-1 with TRBJ2-2, with TRBD1 matching 7 bases. The V segment lost 1 base and the J segment 2 bases; nucleotides outside the gene matches: 4. The CDR3 consists of 15 residues. In germline, CDR1 is SQVTM, CDR2 ANQGSEA. The CDR3 region is CSVEAGTVNTGELFF. The DNA of the CDR3 is TGCAGCGTTGAAGCCGGGACAGTTAACACCGGGGAGCTGTTTTTT.

V gene TRBV28 combines with J gene TRBJ2-5; 7 positions agree with TRBD2. Germline V CDR1 and CDR2: MDHEN, SYDVKM. The CDR3 covers 17 residues. J lost 4 bases, V lost 6 bases, and 17 bases had no gene match. Here the CDR3 DNA reads TGTGCCAGCAGCCCCCTTATGTTCGCGGGAGCGGGAGAGACCCAGTACTTC. Encoded protein: CASSPLMFAGAGETQYF.

The chain carries TRBV9 and TRBJ2-7, with TRBD2 as a possible D gene (6 bases). Trimming stripped 3 bases from V and 3 bases from J, with 16 bases between. Germline V CDR1 and CDR2: SGDLS, YYNGEE. The CDR3 extends over 15 amino acids. CDR3 coding DNA: TGTGCCAGCAGCGCCATGAGGGGCGGGGACTACGAGCAGTACTTC. This gives the protein CASSAMRGGDYEQYF.

This clone has only a few counts. This chain joins TRBV19 and TRBJ1-5; maybe TRBD1 (5 bases). The V end lost 4 bases, the J end lost 5 bases, and 12 bases lay between the germline ends. The germline V gene has CDR1 LNHDA and CDR2 SQIVND (reference sequence). CDR3 size: 14 residues. The CDR3: CASSKGPGDQPQHF. CDR3 in DNA: TGTGCCAGTAGTAAAGGGCCGGGGGATCAGCCCCAGCATTTT.

The rearrangement joins TRBV9 to TRBJ1-2, with TRBD1 matching over 11 bases. Germline CDR1 SGDLS, CDR2 YYNGEE. This CDR3 has 13 amino acids. J lost 13 bases, V lost 4 bases, and 9 bases had no gene match. CDR3 bases: TGTGCCAGCAGCCCGACGGGGACAGGGGGGTCCACCTTC. Translation: CASSPTGTGGSTF.

The chain links TRBV9 to TRBJ2-5, with TRBD1 identical over 8 bases. The J call may be faulty, since TRBJ2-7 better matches the DNA end. Germline loops: CDR1 SGDLS, CDR2 YYNGEE. The CDR3 is made up of 14 amino acids. The DNA of the CDR3 is TGTGCCAGCAGCGCCGACAGGGGTCGTTCCGAGCAGTACTTC. This sequence encodes CASSADRGRSEQYF.

This chain uses TRBV4-1 with TRBJ1-1; D may be TRBD1 (6 bases). Trimming took 2 bases from V and 5 from J, leaving 15 bases between them. Germline values: CDR1 MGHRA, CDR2 YSYEKL. This CDR3 has 15 amino acids. Here the CDR3 reads CASSQFPTGTTEAFF. DNA for the CDR3: TGCGCCAGCAGCCAATTTCCAACAGGGACAACTGAAGCTTTCTTT.

The chain has TRBV27 and TRBJ1-4, with 8 bases fitting TRBD1. CDR1 is MNHEY and CDR2 is SMNVEV in the germline V gene (reference sequence). This CDR3 is built from 14 residues. The V gene end was trimmed by 2 bases and the J gene end by 11 bases; junction bases not matched to a gene: 7. CDR3 region: CASSLNRGFQKLFF. The DNA for the CDR3 is TGTGCCAGCAGTTTAAACAGGGGGTTCCAGAAACTGTTTTTT.

This clone was detected only a few times. The chain combines TRBV5-6 with TRBJ1-2; 9 bases fit TRBD1. The V and J ends lost 6 bases and 7 bases, in that order; junction bases with no gene match: 7. CDR3 size: 13 residues. Germline-derived CDR1 and CDR2 are SGHDT and YYEEEE. The CDR3 DNA follows: TGTGCCAGCACCCGGACAGGGGTTTCTGGCTACACCTTC. Translating gives CASTRTGVSGYTF.

V is TRBV20-1 and J is TRBJ1-2; no clear D. The CDR3 has 11 residues. Germline-derived CDR1 and CDR2 are DFQATT and SNEGSKA (reference sequence). V shed 1 base and J shed 13 bases, with 13 bases lying between them. The chain's CDR3 is CSARVPAVSTF. CDR3 nucleotide sequence: TGCAGTGCTAGAGTCCCCGCGGTTTCCACCTTC.

Only a few counts were recorded for this clone. The rearrangement links TRBV5-6 to TRBJ1-5, with a weak D call TRBD1 (6 bases). CDR1 and CDR2 from the germline V gene are SGHDT and YYEEEE. The CDR3 sequence is 14 residues long. Trimming left V 4 bases short and J 2 bases short, with 10 bases between. This CDR3 is CASSSRGGNQPQHF. CDR3 bases: TGTGCCAGCAGCAGCAGGGGAGGCAATCAGCCCCAGCATTTT.

Only a few counts were recorded for this clone. The CDR3 is CASSRKPGFTYNEQFF. The CDR3 DNA reads TGTGCCAGCAGTCGTAAGCCAGGGTTCACCTACAATGAGCAGTTCTTC. The chain has TRBV6-6 and TRBJ2-1, with a tentative D call TRBD1 (5 bases). V was shortened by 5 bases and J by 2 bases, with 16 bases between the two germline ends. Germline V gene lookup returns CDR1 MNHNY and CDR2 SVGAGI (reference sequence). The CDR3 is 16 amino acids.

The chain carries TRBV28 and TRBJ2-2; TRBD1 aligns across 11 bases. The germline CDR1 and CDR2 sequences are MDHEN and SYDVKM. V shed 6 bases, J shed 5 bases, and the junction held 5 bases outside the gene matches. This CDR3 has 15 residues. CDR3 DNA sequence: TGTGCCAGCAGCAGATGGGACAGGGGGACCGGGGAGCTGTTTTTT. This sequence encodes CASSRWDRGTGELFF.

This clone was seen once. The chain couples TRBV6-5 to TRBJ2-7, with 9 bases that match TRBD1. Germline values: CDR1 MNHEY, CDR2 SVGAGI. V was pared by 6 bases and J by 7 bases, with 7 bases of the junction left unmatched. The CDR3 totals 13 residues. This CDR3 is CASSYRGPGEQYF. The CDR3 bases are TGTGCCAGCAGCTACAGGGGGCCTGGGGAGCAGTACTTC.

V and J are TRBV2 and TRBJ1-2; weak D call: TRBD1 (6 bases). V lost 6 bases and J lost 2, with 25 bases in between. Germline CDR1 reads SNHLY; CDR2 reads FYNNEI. The CDR3 totals 18 residues. This CDR3 reads CASSHPGASSRTNYGYTF. The CDR3 DNA sequence: TGTGCCAGCAGCCACCCAGGGGCAAGTAGTCGTACGAACTATGGCTACACCTTC.

J is TRBJ2-7 and V is TRBV28; TRBD2 matches at 7 bases. Trimming took 7 bases from V and 3 from J; bases not matched to a gene: 3. This CDR3 contains 12 residues. Germline V CDR1 and CDR2: MDHEN, SYDVKM. CDR3 coding DNA: TGTGCCAGCAAAAGCGGGATCTACGAGCAGTACTTC. As protein: CASKSGIYEQYF. The variable domain in full, completed from reference TRBV28 and TRBJ2-7, reads DVKVTQSSRYLVKRTGEKVFLECVQDMDHENMFWYRQDPGLGLRLIYFSYDVKMKEKGDIPEGYSVSREKKERFSLILESASTNQTSMYLCASKSGIYEQYFGPGTRLTVT.

V gene TRBV6-1 combines with J gene TRBJ2-3, with D possibly matching TRBD2 (6 bases). Germline V gives CDR1 MNHNS, CDR2 SASEGT. The CDR3 has 14 amino acids. V lost 3 bases and J 6 bases, leaving 13 bases between the germline ends. The CDR3 bases are TGTGCCAGCAGTGACAGACTAGTATTGGATACGCAGTATTTT. Translated: CASSDRLVLDTQYF.

The chain is built from TRBV11-2 and TRBJ2-3, with TRBD2 as a possible D gene (6 bases). The CDR3 length is 15 residues. Trimming took 3 bases from V and 3 from J, leaving 13 bases between them. Germline lookup yields CDR1 SGHAT and CDR2 FQNNGV. The CDR3 DNA is TGTGCCAGCAGCTTCATGGGGGGAAGGACAGATACGCAGTATTTT. Translating it yields CASSFMGGRTDTQYF.

V gene TRBV4-2 combines with J gene TRBJ2-7; TRBD2 matches 8 bases. This CDR3 comprises 14 residues. The V segment lost 8 bases and the J segment 0 bases; nucleotides outside the gene matches: 6. Germline CDR1 LGHNA, CDR2 YNFKEQ. This CDR3 is CASHSGGSSYEQYF. CDR3 bases: TGTGCCAGCCACAGCGGGGGTAGCTCCTACGAGCAGTACTTC.

This clone came up once. The V call is TRBV11-2, the J call TRBJ2-5; TRBD2 aligns across 11 bases. CDR3 length: 16 amino acids. Per germline, CDR1 SGHAT and CDR2 FQNNGV. The junction had 7 bases not matched to a gene; V was cut back by 5 bases and J by 2 bases. For the CDR3, the DNA is TGTGCCAGCAGCCCCACTGGACTAGCGGGTCAAGAGACCCAGTACTTC. As protein: CASSPTGLAGQETQYF. The full variable domain, with the rest looked up from reference TRBV11-2 and TRBJ2-5, is EAGVAQSPRYKIIEKRQSVAFWCNPISGHATLYWYQQILGQGPKLLIQFQNNGVVDDSQLPKDRFSAERLKGVDSTLKIQPAKLEDSAVYLCASSPTGLAGQETQYFGPGTRLLVL.

This sequence joins TRBV12-5 and TRBJ1-5; no firm D call. The germline V and J ends were trimmed by 1 base and 6 bases, with 10 bases remaining between them. The CDR3 covers 14 residues. From germline, CDR1 is LGHNT and CDR2 FRNRAP. CDR3 in amino acids: CASGLALQRQPQHF. The DNA for the CDR3 is TGTGCTAGTGGTTTGGCGTTACAACGTCAGCCCCAGCATTTT.

This clone was observed a single time. This rearrangement joins TRBV2 to TRBJ2-4, with D possibly matching TRBD2 (6 bases). The CDR3 consists of 13 residues. Trimming shortened V by 8 bases and J by 4 bases, and 12 bases separated the two germline ends. CDR1 and CDR2 (germline): SNHLY, FYNNEI. The CDR3 bases are TGTGCCAGCGCTGACAGCGGGAAAAACATTCAGTACTTC. This sequence encodes CASADSGKNIQYF.

The J gene is TRBJ2-2, the V gene TRBV7-9, with D uncertain. Germline-derived CDR1 and CDR2 are SEHNR and FQNEAQ (reference sequence). Trimming left V 8 bases short and J 5 bases short, with 9 bases between. The CDR3 is 12 residues long. The DNA of the CDR3 is TGTGCCAGCGCTCACTTGACCGGGGAGCTGTTTTTT. Its translation is CASAHLTGELFF.

This clone was recorded a few times. The chain couples TRBV5-6 to TRBJ2-1; TRBD2 aligns across 8 bases. The CDR3 sequence is 14 residues long. Trimming removed 4 bases from V and 3 bases from J; junction bases left unmatched: 3. CDR1 is SGHDT and CDR2 is YYEEEE in the germline V gene. The CDR3 DNA follows: TGTGCCAGCAGCGCAGGGACTAGCTACAATGAGCAGTTCTTC. Protein sequence: CASSAGTSYNEQFF.

The gene calls are TRBV11-3 and TRBJ2-6; 7 nucleotides match TRBD1. Germline V gives CDR1 SGHNT, CDR2 YENEEA. This CDR3 has 17 amino acids. The J segment lost 0 bases and the V segment lost 5 bases, leaving 7 bases of the junction unmatched. The CDR3 is CASSDLQGPSGANVLTF. The CDR3 region has the DNA TGTGCCAGCAGCGACTTACAGGGGCCCTCTGGGGCCAACGTCCTGACTTTC.

The chain recombines TRBV27 with TRBJ2-7; TRBD1 might be the D (6 bases). Germline CDR1 MNHEY, CDR2 SMNVEV (reference sequence). The V end lost 3 bases, the J end lost 4 bases, and 10 bases lay between the germline ends. This CDR3 has 13 residues. The CDR3 nucleotides are TGTGCCAGCAGTTTCAGGGGAAATTACGAGCAGTACTTC. Amino acids: CASSFRGNYEQYF.

This clone was seen once. V usage is TRBV6-1 and J usage is TRBJ1-1, with D possibly being TRBD1 (6 bases). The germline V gene has CDR1 MNHNS and CDR2 SASEGT. CDR3 length: 12 residues. V was pared by 7 bases and J by 1 base, with 7 bases between. The CDR3 coding sequence is TGTGCCAGCACCAGGGGGAACACTGAAGCTTTCTTT. Protein: CASTRGNTEAFF.

The chain has TRBV13 and TRBJ2-7; 8 bases fit TRBD1. Looked up from germline, CDR1 is PRHDT and CDR2 is FYEKMQ (reference sequence). With 5 bases clipped from V and 5 bases from J, the junction kept 8 bases outside the gene matches. The CDR3 is 14 amino acids. The CDR3 region has the DNA TGTGCCAGCAGCCTCGACAGGGGAGCGAACGAGCAGTACTTC. It is translated as CASSLDRGANEQYF.